The 22 T cell receptor beta chains below all came from one sample that was sequenced in a study of beta chain features in type 1 diabetes. The investigators reverse transcribed all of the isolated RNA, so they sequenced expressed TCRB transcripts. Profiled with immunoSEQ multiplex PCR; TCRdb holds only in-frame clones, not every one. The sample holds about 60,000 clones, around three fifths seen once. Sequenced material: Tregs from blood. The receptors shown here come from a woman between 18 and 30 years old in good health.

J is TRBJ2-6 and V is TRBV2; D unclear. Between the trimmed V and J ends, which lost 5 bases and 0 bases, there was a span of 11 bases. CDR1 is SNHLY, CDR2 FYNNEI, per germline. This CDR3 contains 16 residues. CDR3 residues: CASSTAISSGANVLTF. CDR3 nucleotide sequence: TGTGCCAGCAGTACAGCCATATCCTCTGGGGCCAACGTCCTGACTTTC.

V and J are TRBV29-1 and TRBJ1-4; the match to TRBD1 covers 7 bases. The J segment lost 8 bases and the V segment lost 4 bases, leaving 7 bases of the junction unmatched. The CDR3 consists of 13 residues. Germline CDR1 SQVTM, CDR2 ANQGSEA. The CDR3, as DNA: TGCAGCGTTGGGGACAGAGGGCAAGAAAAACTGTTTTTT. Its translation is CSVGDRGQEKLFF.

This chain links TRBV7-9 with TRBJ2-1, with 13 bases fitting TRBD2. This CDR3 has 17 amino acids. Germline V gives CDR1 SEHNR, CDR2 FQNEAQ (reference sequence). Trimming took 5 bases from V and 2 from J; bases not matched to a gene: 6. CDR3 in DNA: TGTGCCAGCAGCCCCGGGACTAGCGGGAAAGCCTACAATGAGCAGTTCTTC. This sequence encodes CASSPGTSGKAYNEQFF.

The chain employs TRBV10-2 and TRBJ2-7; tentative D call: TRBD2 (6 bases). The germline V gene has CDR1 WSHSY and CDR2 SAAADI. The V end lost 6 bases, the J end lost 2 bases, and 14 bases lay between the germline ends. CDR3 length: 14 residues. Written as DNA, the CDR3 is TGCGCCAGCAGAGGCACTAGCCGGACCTACGAGCAGTACTTC. This encodes CASRGTSRTYEQYF.

The rearrangement links TRBV10-3 to TRBJ1-1, with 7 bases identical to TRBD1. V lost 10 bases, J lost 0 bases, and 11 bases stayed unmatched. This CDR3 region has 15 residues. The germline CDR1 and CDR2 sequences are ENHRY and SYGVKD. CDR3 nucleotide sequence: TGTGCCACATCGAGAGGGGGCAACCTGAACACTGAAGCTTTCTTT. As protein: CATSRGGNLNTEAFF.

The rearrangement joins TRBV6-5 to TRBJ2-5; 9 nucleotides agree with TRBD2. From germline, CDR1 is MNHEY and CDR2 SVGAGI. V lost 11 bases and J lost 10; bases outside the gene matches: 20. This CDR3 is 15 amino acids long. CDR3 sequence (DNA): TGTGCCTGTCAACAGGGGACTAGCCCGCCGGGGGTCCAGTACTTC. It yields the protein CACQQGTSPPGVQYF.

The chain recombines TRBV28 with TRBJ2-3, with a tentative D call TRBD1 (7 bases). V lost 6 bases and J 3 bases, leaving 22 bases between the germline ends. The germline V gene encodes CDR1 MDHEN and CDR2 SYDVKM. The CDR3 extends over 17 amino acids. The CDR3: CASSSTGRQGSTDTQYF. The CDR3 DNA reads as TGTGCCAGCAGCTCCACCGGGAGACAGGGCTCAACAGATACGCAGTATTTT.

The rearrangement links TRBV6-5 to TRBJ2-1, with a possible D match to TRBD2 (6 bases). V lost 5 bases to trimming and J lost 10 bases, with 9 bases between them. CDR1 is MNHEY, CDR2 SVGAGI, per germline. The CDR3 runs 11 residues. This CDR3 is CASSGGLEQFF. The CDR3 DNA follows: TGTGCCAGCAGTGGGGGACTCGAGCAGTTCTTC.

This clone was seen a few times. J is TRBJ2-3 and V is TRBV9, with D tentatively TRBD2 (5 bases). This CDR3 is built from 13 residues. Trimming left V 3 bases short and J 6 bases short, with 11 bases between. Germline V CDR1 and CDR2: SGDLS, YYNGEE. The CDR3 sequence is CASSGGVEDTQYF. The DNA of the CDR3 is TGTGCCAGCAGCGGGGGAGTTGAGGATACGCAGTATTTT.

The CDR3 DNA sequence: TGTGCCAGCAGTGAACAAGGACAGGGGAACACTGAAGCTTTCTTT. Amino acids: CASSEQGQGNTEAFF. This chain connects TRBV2 to TRBJ1-1, with TRBD1 matching 8 bases. V dropped 2 bases and J dropped 1; count of bases not matched to a gene: 3. From germline, CDR1 is SNHLY and CDR2 FYNNEI. The CDR3 sequence is 15 residues long.

This clone was recorded a few times. The genes are TRBV7-9 and TRBJ2-3; no clear D gene. Germline CDR1 is SEHNR and CDR2 is FQNEAQ (reference sequence). Trimming removed 4 bases at V and 1 base at J, with 6 bases between. The CDR3 spans 13 residues. This CDR3 is CASSSPGTDTQYF. The CDR3 bases are TGTGCCAGCAGCTCCCCAGGCACAGATACGCAGTATTTT. The whole variable domain, filled in from reference TRBV7-9 and TRBJ2-3, reads DTGVSQNPRHKITKRGQNVTFRCDPISEHNRLYWYRQTLGQGPEFLTYFQNEAQLEKSRLLSDRFSAERPKGSFSTLEIQRTEQGDSAMYLCASSSPGTDTQYFGPGTRLTVL.

The rearrangement links TRBV5-6 to TRBJ2-3; 7 bases are a match to TRBD1. With 5 bases clipped from V and 5 bases from J, the junction kept 8 bases outside the gene matches. The CDR3 length is 14 residues. Germline loops: CDR1 SGHDT, CDR2 YYEEEE. Here the CDR3 DNA reads TGTGCCAGCAGGGTGAGGGGGCGAAAAGATACGCAGTATTTT. Translation: CASRVRGRKDTQYF.

The rearrangement joins TRBV7-9 to TRBJ1-6; 8 nucleotides agree with TRBD1. The CDR3 has 16 amino acids. V was clipped by 4 bases and J by 6 bases; unmatched bases: 8. The germline V gene has CDR1 SEHNR and CDR2 FQNEAQ (reference sequence). The CDR3 loop is CASSSGQARANSPLHF. DNA for the CDR3: TGTGCCAGCAGCTCGGGACAGGCACGAGCTAATTCACCCCTCCACTTT.

By share, this clone ranks as medium-sized. V and J are TRBV27 and TRBJ2-2; D call uncertain. Looked up from germline, CDR1 is MNHEY and CDR2 is SMNVEV (reference sequence). The CDR3 has 14 residues. The V gene lost 7 bases and the J gene lost 4 bases, with 13 bases spanning the gap. CDR3 residues: CASTSIPGTGELFF. The CDR3 DNA reads TGTGCCAGCACCAGTATTCCGGGCACCGGGGAGCTGTTTTTT.

Turning to this clone: Within the sample, other DNA sequences also encode this same CDR3. V is TRBV6-6 and J is TRBJ1-1, with 7 bases that match TRBD1. Germline V gene data show CDR1 as MNHNY and CDR2 as SVGAGI (reference sequence). Unmatched junction bases numbered 15, after V lost 6 bases and J lost 11 bases. The CDR3 loop spans 14 amino acids. CDR3 residues: CASRLPAGTAGAFF. The CDR3 DNA reads TGTGCCAGCAGACTACCCGCCGGGACAGCAGGTGCTTTCTTT.

The chain carries TRBV29-1 and TRBJ1-2; 8 positions match TRBD1. The CDR3 has 14 amino acids. The germline CDR1 and CDR2 sequences are SQVTM and ANQGSEA. The ends lost 5 bases at V and 8 bases at J; junction bases unmatched: 13. CDR3 protein: CSVSLSGQVWGYTF. DNA of the CDR3: TGCAGCGTTTCGCTATCGGGACAGGTGTGGGGCTACACCTTC. The whole variable domain, filled in from reference TRBV29-1 and TRBJ1-2, reads SAVISQKPSRDICQRGTSLTIQCQVDSQVTMMFWYRQQPGQSLTLIATANQGSEATYESGFVIDKFPISRPNLTFSTLTVSNMSPEDSSIYLCSVSLSGQVWGYTFGSGTRLTVV.

The J gene is TRBJ1-2, the V gene TRBV11-2; perhaps TRBD1 as D (6 bases). The CDR3 is made up of 15 amino acids. V shed 1 base and J shed 2 bases, with 11 bases lying between them. CDR1 SGHAT and CDR2 FQNNGV come from the germline V gene. The CDR3: CASSLVGQGNYGYTF. The CDR3 region has the DNA TGTGCCAGCAGCTTAGTGGGACAAGGCAACTATGGCTACACCTTC.

This clone has just a few counts. The chain couples TRBV5-1 to TRBJ1-4; 7 bases are shared with TRBD1. V shed 1 base and J 3 bases; nucleotides not matched to a gene: 3. Germline V gene lookup returns CDR1 SGHRS and CDR2 YFSETQ. The length of the CDR3 is 15 residues. The CDR3 DNA reads TGCGCCAGCAGCTTGAGGGGACAGTCTAATGAAAAACTGTTTTTT. Amino acid sequence: CASSLRGQSNEKLFF.

The CDR3 loop reads CASSLELAGGQETQYF. In DNA, the CDR3 is TGCGCCAGCAGCTTGGAACTAGCGGGGGGACAAGAGACCCAGTACTTC. This chain connects TRBV5-1 to TRBJ2-5; 12 bases line up with TRBD2. The length of the CDR3 is 16 residues. V lost 0 bases and J lost 2; bases outside the gene matches: 2. The germline gives CDR1 SGHRS, CDR2 YFSETQ.

This chain connects TRBV7-6 to TRBJ2-7; D unclear. Germline CDR1 reads SGHVS; CDR2 reads FNYEAQ. This CDR3 comprises 12 residues. Trimming took off 5 bases at V and 3 bases at J, with 8 bases between the two ends. CDR3 residues: CASSPSDYEQYF. For the CDR3, the DNA is TGTGCCAGCAGCCCGAGCGACTACGAGCAGTACTTC. The full variable domain, rest sourced from reference TRBV7-6 and TRBJ2-7, is GAGVSQSPRYKVTKRGQDVALRCDPISGHVSLYWYRQALGQGPEFLTYFNYEAQQDKSGLPNDRFSAERPEGSISTLTIQRTEQRDSAMYRCASSPSDYEQYFGPGTRLTVT.

The J gene is TRBJ1-2, the V gene TRBV28; 8 bases line up with TRBD1. The J segment lost 0 bases and the V segment lost 5 bases, leaving 2 bases of the junction unmatched. The CDR3 is 14 residues long. The germline V gene encodes CDR1 MDHEN and CDR2 SYDVKM. The CDR3 nucleotides are TGTGCCAGCAGTACAGGGGGAACTAACTATGGCTACACCTTC. Amino acid sequence: CASSTGGTNYGYTF.

The chain uses TRBV5-1 and TRBJ2-2; D unresolved. The CDR3 contains 12 residues. V lost 0 bases, J lost 8 bases, and 5 bases lay in between. Germline V gives CDR1 SGHRS, CDR2 YFSETQ. The CDR3 protein is CASSLDSGELFF. DNA for the CDR3: TGCGCCAGCAGCTTGGACTCGGGGGAGCTGTTTTTT.